This T cell receptor beta chain came from a study of T cells expressing NK-cell markers. Notes on the study in general: Dominance of the CD3+CD56-NKG2C+ fraction by these clonotypes also held in several donors. Clarity on HCMV specificity was lacking for the expanded NKG2C+ T cell clones.

5'RACE template switching with UMIs produced the TCR beta cDNA. With the 5' RACE reads reprocessed, TCRdb shows one record per CDR3 protein and no DNA. The sample totals 150,000 or so distinct CDR3 sequences. Germline lookup yields CDR1 SGDLS and CDR2 YYNGEE. The CDR3 length is 19 residues. A note on this clonotype: Its antigen is not identified.

The source of this sequence is a woman aged 45-65 years in good health. The chain carries TRBV9 and TRBJ2-2; checking the TCRdb D call of TRBD2 is not possible without DNA. Material for sequencing was blood T cells: a sorted CD56 or NKG2C T cell subset, CD4+ or CD8+ T cells, or bulk PBMC T cells (not recorded which). This CDR3 is CASSVAGTSGRANTGELFF. The full variable domain, completed using reference TRBV9 and TRBJ2-2, is DSGVTQTPKHLITATGQRVTLRCSPRSGDLSVYWYQQSLDQGLQFLIQYYNGEERAKGNILERFSAQQFPDLHSELNLSSLELGDSALYFCASSVAGTSGRANTGELFFGEGSRLTVL.